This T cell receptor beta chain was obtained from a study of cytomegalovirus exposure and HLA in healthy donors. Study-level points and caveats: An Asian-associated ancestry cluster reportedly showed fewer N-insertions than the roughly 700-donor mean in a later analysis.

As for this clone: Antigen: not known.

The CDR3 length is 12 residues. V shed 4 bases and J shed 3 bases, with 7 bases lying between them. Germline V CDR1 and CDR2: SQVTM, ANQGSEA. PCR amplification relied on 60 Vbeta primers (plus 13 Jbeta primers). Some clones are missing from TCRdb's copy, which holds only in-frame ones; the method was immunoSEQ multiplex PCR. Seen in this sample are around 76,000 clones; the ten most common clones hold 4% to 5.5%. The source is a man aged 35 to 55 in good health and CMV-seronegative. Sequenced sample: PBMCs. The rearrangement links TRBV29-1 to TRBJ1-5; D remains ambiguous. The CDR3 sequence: CSVAGINQPQHF. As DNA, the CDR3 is TGCAGCGTTGCGGGGATCAATCAGCCCCAGCATTTT.